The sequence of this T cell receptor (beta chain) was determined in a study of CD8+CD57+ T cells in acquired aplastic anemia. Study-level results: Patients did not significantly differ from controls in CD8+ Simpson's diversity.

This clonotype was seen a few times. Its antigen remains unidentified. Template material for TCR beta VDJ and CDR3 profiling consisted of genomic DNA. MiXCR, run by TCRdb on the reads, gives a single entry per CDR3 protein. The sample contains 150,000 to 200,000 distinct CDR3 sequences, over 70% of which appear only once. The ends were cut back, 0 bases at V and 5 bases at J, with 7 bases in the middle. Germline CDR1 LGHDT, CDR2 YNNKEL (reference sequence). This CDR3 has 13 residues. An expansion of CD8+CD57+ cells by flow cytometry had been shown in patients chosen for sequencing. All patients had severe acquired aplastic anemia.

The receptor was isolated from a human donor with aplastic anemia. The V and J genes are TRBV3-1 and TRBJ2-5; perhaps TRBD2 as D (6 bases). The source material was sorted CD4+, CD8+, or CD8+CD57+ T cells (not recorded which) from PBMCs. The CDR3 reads CASSQEGRETQYF. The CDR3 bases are TGTGCCAGCAGCCAAGAAGGGAGGGAGACCCAGTACTTC.